A single sample gave rise to the 10 T cell receptor beta chains below, sequenced in a study of identical twins. TCRdb redid the calling of the 5' RACE reads with MiXCR, one entry per CDR3 protein. This sample has around 300,000 distinct CDR3 sequences, with under 9% found just once. In addition, the sample was reused for a study of yellow fever vaccine responses in identical twins.

Sequenced material: memory (CD45RO+) T cells sorted from blood. Source of these receptors: a woman aged 18-29 years in good health.

This sequence joins TRBV5-1 and TRBJ2-1, with a possible D match to TRBD1 (5 bases). CDR1 is SGHRS and CDR2 is YFSETQ in the germline V gene. Trimming cost V 0 bases and J 7 bases, with 14 bases left between them. The CDR3 is 15 residues long. The CDR3 DNA reads TGCGCCAGCAGCTTGGCAGGGTCCACCAATAATGAGCAGTTCTTC. Translated, it gives CASSLAGSTNNEQFF.

This clonotype appeared many times. V gene TRBV20-1 combines with J gene TRBJ2-3, with D uncertain. This CDR3 contains 13 residues. Germline CDR1 DFQATT, CDR2 SNEGSKA (reference sequence). Deletions cut 3 bases from V and 1 base from J, with 8 bases between. The CDR3 is CSASGVGTDTQYF. CDR3 DNA: TGCAGTGCTAGTGGGGTGGGCACAGATACGCAGTATTTT.

This clonotype was observed at least ten times. DNA for the CDR3: TGTGCCATCAGTGAGCGACAGGGTTGGCAGTTCTTC. It translates to CAISERQGWQFF. The chain is built from TRBV10-3 and TRBJ2-1, with TRBD1 matching 7 bases. Losses at the gene ends were 2 bases for V and 12 bases for J; bases not matched to a gene: 4. The CDR3 runs to 12 residues. Looked up from germline, CDR1 is ENHRY and CDR2 is SYGVKD.

The table lists this clonotype with a few counts. V and J are TRBV5-1 and TRBJ2-1; 10 nucleotides align to TRBD2. CDR3 length: 17 residues. V trimming: 0 bases; J trimming: 5 bases; junction bases outside the gene matches: 8. Germline V gene sequence: CDR1 SGHRS, CDR2 YFSETQ. CDR3 amino acids: CASSLGGLAVGDNEQFF. The CDR3 coding sequence is TGCGCCAGCAGCTTGGGTGGACTAGCGGTTGGCGACAATGAGCAGTTCTTC.

This clonotype was recorded many times. The chain has TRBV28 and TRBJ2-6, with D possibly called TRBD1 or TRBD2 (5 bases each). V was pared by 10 bases and J by 0 bases, with 19 bases between. This CDR3 has 17 amino acids. Germline V gene data show CDR1 as MDHEN and CDR2 as SYDVKM. Written as DNA, the CDR3 is TGTGCCATCTCCGTGGGGGTCCCAGGCTCTGGGGCCAACGTCCTGACTTTC. Translating it yields CAISVGVPGSGANVLTF.

This clonotype came up a few times. This chain connects TRBV5-6 to TRBJ2-2; 7 bases line up with TRBD1. Germline-derived CDR1 and CDR2 are SGHDT and YYEEEE. Trimming cost V 4 bases and J 7 bases; bases outside gene matches: 7. The CDR3 extends over 14 amino acids. This CDR3 is CASSRQGLHGELFF. As DNA, the CDR3 is TGTGCCAGCAGCCGACAGGGTCTGCACGGGGAGCTGTTTTTT.

This clonotype was recorded a few times. The chain links TRBV7-8 to TRBJ2-1; 13 bases map to TRBD2. The V gene's germline CDR1 is SGHVS and CDR2 FQNEAQ. The CDR3 totals 15 residues. Trimming took 5 bases from V and 9 from J; bases not matched to a gene: 7. In DNA, the CDR3 is TGTGCCAGCAGCCTTACCGGGACTAGCGGGACTGAGCAGTTCTTC. Encoded protein: CASSLTGTSGTEQFF. Complete variable domain (other parts from reference TRBV7-8 and TRBJ2-1): GAGVSQSPRYKVAKRGQDVALRCDPISGHVSLFWYQQALGQGPEFLTYFQNEAQLDKSGLPSDRFFAERPEGSVSTLKIQRTQQEDSAVYLCASSLTGTSGTEQFFGPGTRLTVL.

The chain uses TRBV7-2 and TRBJ2-1; D is unclear. CDR1 is SGHTA, CDR2 FQGNSA, per germline. Trimming took off 10 bases at V and 6 bases at J, with 19 bases between the two ends. This CDR3 region has 14 residues. The DNA for the CDR3 is TGTGCCAAATCTATGGGTGTCCTAGGCAATGAGCAGTTCTTC. This translates into CAKSMGVLGNEQFF.

This clonotype came up many times. The junction shows a germline mismatch at one end, possibly a read error. This rearrangement joins TRBV5-1 to TRBJ2-3; D assignment may be TRBD1 or TRBD2 (6 bases each). Germline V CDR1 and CDR2: SGHRS, YFSETQ. The CDR3 runs 15 residues. The CDR3 spells CASSLGAGSTDTQYF. In DNA form, the CDR3 reads TGTGCCAGCAGCTTGGGGGCGGGAAGCACAGATACGCAGTATTTT.

This clonotype was recorded at least ten times. This chain uses TRBV5-1 with TRBJ2-7; D not certain. Trimming took off 0 bases at V and 5 bases at J, with 6 bases between the two ends. The CDR3 is 12 residues long. CDR1 and CDR2 (germline): SGHRS, YFSETQ. The CDR3 sequence: CASSLGRDEQYF. Here the CDR3 DNA reads TGCGCCAGCAGCTTGGGCCGGGACGAGCAGTACTTC.